These 15 T cell receptor beta chains were sequenced from one sample in a study of identical twins. MiXCR, run by TCRdb on the 5' RACE reads, gives a single entry per CDR3 protein. This sample has around 960,000 distinct CDR3 sequences, with about 12% found just once. These data are also associated with another study on yellow fever vaccine responses in identical twins.

Sequencing was performed on PBMCs. The receptors stem from a woman under 30 in good health.

This clonotype was counted ten times or more. This chain links TRBV20-1 with TRBJ2-5; tentatively, D is TRBD1 or TRBD2 (5 bases each). The V and J ends lost 1 base and 5 bases respectively, with 23 bases between them. Per the germline V gene, CDR1 is DFQATT and CDR2 is SNEGSKA (reference sequence). The CDR3 is made up of 17 amino acids. The CDR3, as DNA: TGCAGTGCTAGAGGGGACCGACCTAGGGAGATGGGGGAGACCCAGTACTTC. This encodes CSARGDRPREMGETQYF.

V gene TRBV25-1 combines with J gene TRBJ1-3, with D possibly being TRBD1 (5 bases). V dropped 1 base and J dropped 0 bases, with 10 bases sitting between them. Per the germline V gene, CDR1 is MGHDK and CDR2 is SYGVNS. The CDR3 is 16 residues long. CDR3 bases: TGTGCCAGCAGTGAATTGGGGCCGAACTCTGGAAACACCATATATTTT. Amino acids: CASSELGPNSGNTIYF.

The chain links TRBV27 to TRBJ2-7; 7 positions agree with TRBD1. V lost 5 bases, J lost 1 base, and 5 bases stayed unmatched. The CDR3 consists of 14 residues. CDR1 is MNHEY, CDR2 SMNVEV, per germline (reference sequence). CDR3: CASSRDSPSYEQYF. CDR3 bases: TGTGCCAGCAGTCGGGACAGTCCGTCCTACGAGCAGTACTTC.

There are many counts of this clonotype. J is TRBJ1-1 and V is TRBV3-1; perhaps TRBD1 as D (5 bases). The CDR3 has 15 residues. Trimming stripped 4 bases from V and 1 base from J, with 13 bases between. Germline V lookup: CDR1 LGHDT, CDR2 YNNKEL (reference sequence). The CDR3 reads CASSPGHLRNTEAFF. The CDR3 DNA reads TGTGCCAGCAGCCCAGGACACTTAAGGAACACTGAAGCTTTCTTT.

The CDR3 protein is CSASTGLGRPYEQYF. The CDR3 DNA follows: TGCAGTGCTAGTACTGGTCTGGGGCGCCCCTACGAGCAGTACTTC. V usage is TRBV20-1 and J usage is TRBJ2-7; tentative D call: TRBD1 (5 bases). The ends were cut back, 3 bases at V and 2 bases at J, with 17 bases in the middle. The CDR3 loop spans 15 amino acids. CDR1 is DFQATT, CDR2 SNEGSKA, per germline (reference sequence).

This clonotype was detected only a few times. The V gene is TRBV10-2, the J gene TRBJ2-3; 10 bases are a match to TRBD2. CDR3 length: 19 amino acids. Germline V CDR1 and CDR2: WSHSY, SAAADI. J was trimmed by 0 bases and V by 8 bases; bases with no gene match: 17. As DNA, the CDR3 is TGCGCCAGCTCCCTGGGGGGAGTAGCGGGGGGCCGTAGCACAGATACGCAGTATTTT. Protein product: CASSLGGVAGGRSTDTQYF.

This clonotype turned up a few times. The V gene is TRBV29-1, the J gene TRBJ1-1; TRBD1 matches at 11 bases. V trimming: 7 bases; J trimming: 4 bases; junction bases outside the gene matches: 5. Germline lookup yields CDR1 SQVTM and CDR2 ANQGSEA. The CDR3 extends over 13 amino acids. This CDR3 reads CSGGTGGITEAFF. Written as DNA, the CDR3 is TGCAGCGGGGGGACAGGGGGAATCACTGAAGCTTTCTTT.

In this sample, this clonotype turned up a few times. The chain has TRBV10-3 and TRBJ2-7; D gene unclear. The CDR3 loop spans 11 amino acids. Germline V gene sequence: CDR1 ENHRY, CDR2 SYGVKD. Trimming removed 2 bases at V and 4 bases at J, with 3 bases between. This CDR3 reads CAISERYEQYF. CDR3 nucleotides: TGTGCCATCAGTGAGAGGTACGAGCAGTACTTC.

As to this clonotype: A much larger clone differs from this one at a single base, so this may be a read error. The V gene is TRBV11-1, the J gene TRBJ2-1, with 12 nucleotides matching TRBD2. The length of the CDR3 is 16 residues. With V trimmed by 3 bases and J by 8 bases, 8 bases remained unmatched. Looked up from germline, CDR1 is SGHAT and CDR2 is FQDESV (reference sequence). In nucleotides, the CDR3 is TGTGCCAGCAGCTTTAATAGGCTAGCGGGAGGGCATGAGCAGTTCTTC. It encodes CASSFNRLAGGHEQFF.

This chain links TRBV10-3 with TRBJ1-2, with D possibly being TRBD1 (5 bases). Germline V gene sequence: CDR1 ENHRY, CDR2 SYGVKD. The ends were cut back, 4 bases at V and 6 bases at J, with 9 bases in the middle. The CDR3 sequence is 12 residues long. This chain's CDR3 is CAISGGADGYTF. Here the CDR3 DNA reads TGTGCCATCAGTGGGGGCGCGGATGGCTACACCTTC.

The sample holds a few counts of this clonotype. CDR3 coding DNA: TGTGCCAGCAGCCCGACAGGGGGGATTTCAAAACTGTTTTTT. This gives the protein CASSPTGGISKLFF. The V and J genes are TRBV27 and TRBJ1-4; 9 nucleotides align to TRBD1. The ends lost 6 bases at V and 10 bases at J; junction bases unmatched: 9. Germline V gene lookup returns CDR1 MNHEY and CDR2 SMNVEV (reference sequence). The CDR3 spans 14 residues.

Ten or more counts support this clonotype. The chain carries TRBV11-2 and TRBJ2-3; D may be TRBD2 (6 bases). V gave up 8 bases and J gave up 0 bases, with 15 bases separating them. There are 15 residues in the CDR3. Germline lookup yields CDR1 SGHAT and CDR2 FQNNGV. The CDR3 region has the DNA TGTGCCAGCGTACCGGGACTCGCCAGCACAGATACGCAGTATTTT. Protein sequence: CASVPGLASTDTQYF.

This clonotype was detected many times. The rearrangement links TRBV7-8 to TRBJ1-2, with 7 positions matching TRBD1. CDR1 is SGHVS, CDR2 FQNEAQ, per germline. V was pared by 5 bases and J by 4 bases, with 4 bases of the junction left unmatched. The length of the CDR3 is 13 residues. The CDR3 DNA reads TGTGCCAGCAGCCCGGGACAGCCCTATGGCTACACCTTC. It translates to CASSPGQPYGYTF.

The V and J genes are TRBV5-1 and TRBJ2-3; no definite D call. The J call may be wrong; the DNA end is better matched by TRBJ1-5. The CDR3 covers 15 residues. Germline V gene lookup returns CDR1 SGHRS and CDR2 YFSETQ. CDR3 residues: CASSLAGEVVDTQHF. The CDR3 DNA reads as TGCGCCAGCAGCTTGGCGGGAGAGGTGGTGGATACGCAGCATTTT.

This clonotype turned up a few times. The chain is built from TRBV25-1 and TRBJ2-2; D uncertain. Germline V CDR1 and CDR2: MGHDK, SYGVNS. CDR3 size: 13 residues. Trimming stripped 1 base from V and 7 bases from J, with 7 bases between. The CDR3 DNA follows: TGTGCCAGCAGTGAATTCTTGGACGGGGAGCTGTTTTTT. Translation gives CASSEFLDGELFF.